This T cell receptor beta chain is from a study of blood T cell repertoires in COVID-19. Clinical history as reported by participants underpinned cohort assignment. Profiling relied on immunoSEQ multiplex PCR, and the TCRdb table lists in-frame clones only, not all of them. In the table there are about 280,000 clones, 90% of which are singletons. Germline values: CDR1 MNHEY, CDR2 SVGAGI. Trimming took off 6 bases at V and 4 bases at J, with 19 bases between the two ends. The CDR3 length is 15 residues. The specimen was PBMCs or T cells enriched from blood (not recorded which). The V call is TRBV6-5, the J call TRBJ2-7, with D possibly being TRBD1 (5 bases). This sequence originates from a woman aged 25 to 45 with acute COVID-19. The CDR3 region is CASSRADLGFYEQYF. The CDR3 DNA reads TGTGCCAGCAGCAGGGCGGACCTGGGGTTTTACGAGCAGTACTTC.